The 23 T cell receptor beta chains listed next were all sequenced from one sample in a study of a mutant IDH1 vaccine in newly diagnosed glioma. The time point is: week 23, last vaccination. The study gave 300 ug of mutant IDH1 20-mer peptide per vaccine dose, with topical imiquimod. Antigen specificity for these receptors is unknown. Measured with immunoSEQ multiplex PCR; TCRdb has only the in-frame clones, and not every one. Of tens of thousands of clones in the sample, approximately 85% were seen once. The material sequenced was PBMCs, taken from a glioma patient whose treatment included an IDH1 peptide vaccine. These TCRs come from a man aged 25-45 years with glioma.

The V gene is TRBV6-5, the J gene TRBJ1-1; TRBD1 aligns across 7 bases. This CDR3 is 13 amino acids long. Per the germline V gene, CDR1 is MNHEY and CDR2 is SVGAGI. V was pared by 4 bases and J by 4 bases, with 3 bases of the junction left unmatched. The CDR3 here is CASSSYRGTEAFF. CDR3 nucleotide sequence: TGTGCCAGCAGTTCCTACAGGGGCACTGAAGCTTTCTTT.

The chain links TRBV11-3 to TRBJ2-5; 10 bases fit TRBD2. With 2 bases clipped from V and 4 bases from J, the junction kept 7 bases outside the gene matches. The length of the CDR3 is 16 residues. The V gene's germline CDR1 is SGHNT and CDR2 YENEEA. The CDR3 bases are TGTGCCAGCAGCTTACCAGTAGCGGGGGGTGGAGAGACCCAGTACTTC. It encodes CASSLPVAGGGETQYF.

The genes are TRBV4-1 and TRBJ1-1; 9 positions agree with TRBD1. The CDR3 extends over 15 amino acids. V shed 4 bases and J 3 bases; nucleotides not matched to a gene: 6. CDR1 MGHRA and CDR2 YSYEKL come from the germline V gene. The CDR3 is CASSRVQGADTEAFF. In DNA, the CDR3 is TGCGCCAGCAGCCGAGTACAGGGGGCGGACACTGAAGCTTTCTTT.

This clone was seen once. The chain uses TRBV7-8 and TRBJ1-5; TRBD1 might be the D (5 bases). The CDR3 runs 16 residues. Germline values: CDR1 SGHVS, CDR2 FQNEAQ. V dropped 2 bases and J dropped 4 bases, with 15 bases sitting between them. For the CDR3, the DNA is TGTGCCAGCAGCTTACCACCGGGACCTAAAAATCAGCCCCAGCATTTT. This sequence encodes CASSLPPGPKNQPQHF. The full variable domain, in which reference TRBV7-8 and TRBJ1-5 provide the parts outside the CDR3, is GAGVSQSPRYKVAKRGQDVALRCDPISGHVSLFWYQQALGQGPEFLTYFQNEAQLDKSGLPSDRFFAERPEGSVSTLKIQRTQQEDSAVYLCASSLPPGPKNQPQHFGDGTRLSIL.

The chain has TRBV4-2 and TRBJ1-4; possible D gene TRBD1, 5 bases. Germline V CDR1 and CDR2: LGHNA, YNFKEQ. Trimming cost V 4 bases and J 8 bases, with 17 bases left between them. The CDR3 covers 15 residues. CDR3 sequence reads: CASSLLGTGVEKLFF. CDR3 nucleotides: TGTGCCAGCAGCCTCCTGGGGACGGGCGTCGAAAAACTGTTTTTT.

CDR3 region: CASNHRGNTEAFF. CDR3 bases: TGTGCCAGTAACCACAGGGGGAACACTGAAGCTTTCTTT. The V and J genes are TRBV19 and TRBJ1-1; TRBD1 matches at 7 bases. After removal of 7 bases from V and 1 base from J, the junction contained 3 bases not matched to a gene. This CDR3 is 13 amino acids long. Germline lookup yields CDR1 LNHDA and CDR2 SQIVND (reference sequence).

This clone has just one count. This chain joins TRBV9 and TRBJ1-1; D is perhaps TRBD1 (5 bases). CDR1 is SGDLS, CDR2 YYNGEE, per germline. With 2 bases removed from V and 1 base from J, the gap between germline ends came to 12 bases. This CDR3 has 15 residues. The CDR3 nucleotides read TGTGCCAGCAGCGTCGGGACGCTCCCGAACACTGAAGCTTTCTTT. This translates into CASSVGTLPNTEAFF.

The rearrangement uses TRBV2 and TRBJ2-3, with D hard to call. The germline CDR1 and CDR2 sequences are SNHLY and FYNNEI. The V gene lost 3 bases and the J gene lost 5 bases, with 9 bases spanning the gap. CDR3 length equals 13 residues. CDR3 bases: TGTGCCAGCAGTGATCGCGGCTTAGATACGCAGTATTTT. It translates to CASSDRGLDTQYF. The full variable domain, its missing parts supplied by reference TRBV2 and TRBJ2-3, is EPEVTQTPSHQVTQMGQEVILRCVPISNHLYFYWYRQILGQKVEFLVSFYNNEISEKSEIFDDQFSVERPDGSNFTLKIRSTKLEDSAMYFCASSDRGLDTQYFGPGTRLTVL.

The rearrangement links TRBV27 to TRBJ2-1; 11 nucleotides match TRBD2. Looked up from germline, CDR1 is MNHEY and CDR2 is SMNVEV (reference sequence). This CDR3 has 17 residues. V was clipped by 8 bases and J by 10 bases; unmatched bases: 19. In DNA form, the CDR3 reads TGTGCCAGCGGCCTTTTCGAGACTAGCGGGGCCTTAGGGGAGCAGTTCTTC. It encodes CASGLFETSGALGEQFF.

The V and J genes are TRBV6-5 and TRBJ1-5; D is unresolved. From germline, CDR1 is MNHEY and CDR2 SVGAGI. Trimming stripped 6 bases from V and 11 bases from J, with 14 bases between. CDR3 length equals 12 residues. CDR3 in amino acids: CASSYGRDTQHF. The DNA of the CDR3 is TGTGCCAGCAGCTATGGACGGGATACCCAGCATTTT.

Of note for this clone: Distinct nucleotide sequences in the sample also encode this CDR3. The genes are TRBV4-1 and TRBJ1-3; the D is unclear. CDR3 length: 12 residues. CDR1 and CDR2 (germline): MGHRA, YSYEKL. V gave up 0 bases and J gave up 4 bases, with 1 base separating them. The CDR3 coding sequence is TGCGCCAGCAGCCAAGAAGGAAACACCATATATTTT. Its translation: CASSQEGNTIYF.

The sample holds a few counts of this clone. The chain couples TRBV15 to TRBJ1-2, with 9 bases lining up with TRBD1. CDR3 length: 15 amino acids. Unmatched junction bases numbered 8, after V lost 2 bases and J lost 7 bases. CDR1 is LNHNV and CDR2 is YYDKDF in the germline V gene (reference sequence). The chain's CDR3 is CATSRTLQGALGYTF. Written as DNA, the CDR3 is TGTGCCACCAGCAGAACCTTACAGGGGGCGCTTGGCTACACCTTC. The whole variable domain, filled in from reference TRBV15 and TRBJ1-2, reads DAMVIQNPRYQVTQFGKPVTLSCSQTLNHNVMYWYQQKSSQAPKLLFHYYDKDFNNEADTPDNFQSRRPNTSFCFLDIRSPGLGDTAMYLCATSRTLQGALGYTFGSGTRLTVV.

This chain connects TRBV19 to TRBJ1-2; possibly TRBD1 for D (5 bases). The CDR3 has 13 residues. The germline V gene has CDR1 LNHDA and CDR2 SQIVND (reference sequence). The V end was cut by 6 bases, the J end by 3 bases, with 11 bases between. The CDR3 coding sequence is TGTGCCAGTAGAGGCAGGGAAGACTATGGCTACACCTTC. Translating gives CASRGREDYGYTF.

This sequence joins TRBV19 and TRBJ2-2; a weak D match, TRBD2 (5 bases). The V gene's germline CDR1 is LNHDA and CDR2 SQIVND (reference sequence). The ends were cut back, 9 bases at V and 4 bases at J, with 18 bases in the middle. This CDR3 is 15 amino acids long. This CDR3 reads CASGVQDLFTGELFF. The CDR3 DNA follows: TGTGCCAGCGGGGTTCAGGACCTCTTCACCGGGGAGCTGTTTTTT.

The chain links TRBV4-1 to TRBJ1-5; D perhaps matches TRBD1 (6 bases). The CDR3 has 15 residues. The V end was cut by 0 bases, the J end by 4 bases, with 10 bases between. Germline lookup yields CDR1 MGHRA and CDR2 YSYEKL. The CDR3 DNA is TGCGCCAGCAGCCAAGATGGACAGCGGAATCAGCCCCAGCATTTT. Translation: CASSQDGQRNQPQHF.

The CDR3 region is CASSIYGLASSTDTQYF. The DNA of the CDR3 is TGTGCCAGTAGTATATACGGACTAGCGTCGAGCACAGATACGCAGTATTTT. The chain uses TRBV19 and TRBJ2-3; TRBD2 aligns across 9 bases. Germline values: CDR1 LNHDA, CDR2 SQIVND (reference sequence). The CDR3 totals 17 residues. The ends lost 2 bases at V and 0 bases at J; junction bases unmatched: 6.

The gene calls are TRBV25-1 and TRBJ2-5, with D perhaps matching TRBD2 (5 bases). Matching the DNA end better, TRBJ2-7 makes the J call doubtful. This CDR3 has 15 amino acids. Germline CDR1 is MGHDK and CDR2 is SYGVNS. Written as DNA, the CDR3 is TGTGCCAGCAGTGAGTCGGGGAAAAGCTCCTACGAGCAGTACTTC. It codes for CASSESGKSSYEQYF.

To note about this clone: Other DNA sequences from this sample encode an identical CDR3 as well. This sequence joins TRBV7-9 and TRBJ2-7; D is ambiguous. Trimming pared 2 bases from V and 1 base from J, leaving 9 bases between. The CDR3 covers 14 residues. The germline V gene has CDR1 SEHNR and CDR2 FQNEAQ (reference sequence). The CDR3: CASSLSGLSYEQYF. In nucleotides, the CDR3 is TGTGCCAGCAGCTTATCCGGGTTATCCTACGAGCAGTACTTC.

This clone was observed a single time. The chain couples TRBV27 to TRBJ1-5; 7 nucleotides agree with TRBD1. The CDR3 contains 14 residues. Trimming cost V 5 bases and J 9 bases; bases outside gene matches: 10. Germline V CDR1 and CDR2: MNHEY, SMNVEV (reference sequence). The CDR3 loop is CASSIDRVRGPQHF. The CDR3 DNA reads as TGTGCCAGCAGTATAGACAGGGTTCGGGGGCCCCAGCATTTT.

CDR3 coding DNA: TGTGCCAGCAGTCCCCTCGGAGGGGTCCGAGGGTACTTC. Translated: CASSPLGGVRGYF. V usage is TRBV6-5 and J usage is TRBJ2-7; TRBD2 might be the D (6 bases). The CDR3 length is 13 residues. V was shortened by 5 bases and J by 12 bases, with 20 bases between the two germline ends. Per germline, CDR1 MNHEY and CDR2 SVGAGI.

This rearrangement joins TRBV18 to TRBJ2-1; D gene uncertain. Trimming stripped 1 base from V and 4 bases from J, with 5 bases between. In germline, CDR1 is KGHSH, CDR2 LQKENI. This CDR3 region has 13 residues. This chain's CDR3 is CASSPLGYNEQFF. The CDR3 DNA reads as TGTGCCAGCTCACCACTCGGGTACAATGAGCAGTTCTTC.

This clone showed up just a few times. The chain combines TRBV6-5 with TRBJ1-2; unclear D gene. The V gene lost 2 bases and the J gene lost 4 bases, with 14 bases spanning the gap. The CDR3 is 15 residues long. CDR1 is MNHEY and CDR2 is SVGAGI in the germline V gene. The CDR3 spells CASSYDRWALYGYTF. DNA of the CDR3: TGTGCCAGCAGTTACGACCGGTGGGCCCTCTATGGCTACACCTTC.

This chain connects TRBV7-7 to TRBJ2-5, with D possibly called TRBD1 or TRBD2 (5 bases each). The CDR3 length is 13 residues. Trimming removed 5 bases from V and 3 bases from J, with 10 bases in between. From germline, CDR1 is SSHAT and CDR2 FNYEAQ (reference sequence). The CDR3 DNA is TGTGCCAGCAGCACCCGGGACGAAGAGACCCAGTACTTC. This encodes CASSTRDEETQYF. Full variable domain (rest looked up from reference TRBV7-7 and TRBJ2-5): GAGVSQSPRYKVTKRGQDVTLRCDPISSHATLYWYQQALGQGPEFLTYFNYEAQPDKSGLPSDRFSAERPEGSISTLTIQRTEQRDSAMYRCASSTRDEETQYFGPGTRLLVL.